This T cell receptor beta chain is from a study of T cell responses to AZD1222 COVID-19 vaccine. Germline V gene data show CDR1 as SGHVS and CDR2 as FQNEAQ. The ends were cut back, 5 bases at V and 7 bases at J, with 17 bases in the middle. The CDR3 runs to 14 residues. Only one count was recorded for this clone. The antigen is unknown. Clones were read by immunoSEQ multiplex PCR, and TCRdb kept only the in-frame ones, dropping some. The sample shows around 130,000 clones, about 93% of them seen only once. Second doses that came at about 4 or about 12 weeks were put together. Study-level findings and limits: Among vaccine-associated CD4 TCRs, coverage spanned spike, with dominance at 160-218 and 743-854. Two AZD1222 administrations were followed by greater Spike-specific TCR breadth and depth. Seropositivity was recorded at baseline in only 5 or 6 AZD1222 recipients.

The sequencing used peripheral blood, collected 28 days after the second AZD1222 dose. The rearrangement uses TRBV7-8 and TRBJ1-2; no reliable D call. The TCR was taken from an adult who received the AZD1222 COVID-19 vaccine. DNA of the CDR3: TGTGCCAGCAGCCCGCTAGTCGGCGTTTCTGGCTACACCTTC. Residues: CASSPLVGVSGYTF.